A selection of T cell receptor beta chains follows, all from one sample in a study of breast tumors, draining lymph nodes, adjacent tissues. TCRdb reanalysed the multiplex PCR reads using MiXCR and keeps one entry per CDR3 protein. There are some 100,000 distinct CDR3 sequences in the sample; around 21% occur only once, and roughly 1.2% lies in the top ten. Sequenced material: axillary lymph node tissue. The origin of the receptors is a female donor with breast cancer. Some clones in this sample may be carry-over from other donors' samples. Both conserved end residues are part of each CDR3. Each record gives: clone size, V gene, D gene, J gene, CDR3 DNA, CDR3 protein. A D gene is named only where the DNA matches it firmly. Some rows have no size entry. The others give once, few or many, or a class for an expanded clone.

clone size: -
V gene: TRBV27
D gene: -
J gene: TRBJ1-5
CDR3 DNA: TGTGCCAGCAGTTTATCGGGCACTCAGCCCCAGCATTTT
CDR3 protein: CASSLSGTQPQHF

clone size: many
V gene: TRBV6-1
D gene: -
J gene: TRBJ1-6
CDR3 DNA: TGTGCCAGCAGTGAAGGTCGTAGGGAGCTTAATTCACCCCTCCACTTT
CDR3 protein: CASSEGRRELNSPLHF

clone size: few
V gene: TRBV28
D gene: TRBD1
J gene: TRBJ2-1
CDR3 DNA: TGTGCCAGCACCTATGCCTTTAGGGGGCACTACAATGAGCAGTTCTTC
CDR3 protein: CASTYAFRGHYNEQFF

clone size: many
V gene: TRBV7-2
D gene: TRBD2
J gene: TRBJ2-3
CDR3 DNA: TGTGCCAGCTCCGGGCAGGCTAGCGGGGGGGCTTTGGATACGCAGTATTTT
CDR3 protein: CASSGQASGGALDTQYF

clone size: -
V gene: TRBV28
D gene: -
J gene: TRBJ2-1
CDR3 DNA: TGTGCCAGCAGACCCGGGACCGTCTACAATGAGCAGTTCTTC
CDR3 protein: CASRPGTVYNEQFF

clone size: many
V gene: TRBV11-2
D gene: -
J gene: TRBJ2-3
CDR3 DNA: TGTGCCAGCAGCTTGACAGTGGGCACAGATACGCAGTATTTT
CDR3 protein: CASSLTVGTDTQYF

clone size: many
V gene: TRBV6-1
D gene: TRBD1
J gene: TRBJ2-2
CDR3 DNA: TGTGCCAGCAGTAGAATAACAGGGGAAGAGGCCGGGGAGCTGTTTTTT
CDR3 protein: CASSRITGEEAGELFF

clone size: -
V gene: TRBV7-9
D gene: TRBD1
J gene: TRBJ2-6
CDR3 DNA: TGTGCCAGCAGCTTAGATACAGGGGGCGTCTCTGGGGCCAACGTCCTGACTTTC
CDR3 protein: CASSLDTGGVSGANVLTF

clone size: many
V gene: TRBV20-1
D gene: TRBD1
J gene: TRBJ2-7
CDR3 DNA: TGCAGTGCAACGAGACAGGGGCGTGGGAACGAGCAGTACTTC
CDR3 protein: CSATRQGRGNEQYF

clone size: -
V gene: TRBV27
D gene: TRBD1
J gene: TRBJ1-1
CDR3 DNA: TGTGCCAGCAGTTACACGACAGGGGGCTACACTGAAGCTTTCTTT
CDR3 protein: CASSYTTGGYTEAFF

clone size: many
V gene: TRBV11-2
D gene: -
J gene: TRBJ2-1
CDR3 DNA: TGTGCCAGCAGCTTCCGGGGAAATGAGCAGTTCTTC
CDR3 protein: CASSFRGNEQFF

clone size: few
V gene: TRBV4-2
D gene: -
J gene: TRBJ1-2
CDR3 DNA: TGTGTCAGCAGCCAAGATCGGGGGAGGGGCTATGGCTACACCTTC
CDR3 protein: CVSSQDRGRGYGYTF

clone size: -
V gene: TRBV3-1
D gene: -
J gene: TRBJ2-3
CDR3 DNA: TGTGCCAGCAGCCAACGGACTGACGCTCGCACAGATACGCAGTATTTT
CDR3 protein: CASSQRTDARTDTQYF

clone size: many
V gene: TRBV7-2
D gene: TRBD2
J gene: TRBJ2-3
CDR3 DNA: TGTGCCAGCAAGGCGGGGGTCACAGATACGCAGTATTTT
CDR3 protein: CASKAGVTDTQYF

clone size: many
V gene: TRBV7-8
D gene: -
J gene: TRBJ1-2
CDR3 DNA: TGTGCCAGCAGCTTAGGAAGACAGATGAGTAACTATGGCTACACCTTC
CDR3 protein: CASSLGRQMSNYGYTF

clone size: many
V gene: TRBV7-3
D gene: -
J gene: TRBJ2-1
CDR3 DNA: TGTGCCAGCAGCTTATCGTCAGGGGTGGTGGAGCAGTTCTTC
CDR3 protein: CASSLSSGVVEQFF

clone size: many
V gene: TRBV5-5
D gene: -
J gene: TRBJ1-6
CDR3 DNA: TGTGCCAGCAGCTTGGCGGGGTGGAATTCACCCCTCCACTTT
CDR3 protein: CASSLAGWNSPLHF

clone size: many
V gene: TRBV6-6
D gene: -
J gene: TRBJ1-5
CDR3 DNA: TGTGCCAGCAGACCGACGGGGACTTATCAGCCCCAGCATTTT
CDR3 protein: CASRPTGTYQPQHF

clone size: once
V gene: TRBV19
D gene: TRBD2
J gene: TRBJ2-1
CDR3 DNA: TGTGCCAGTAGTATAAATCTAGCGGGGAGCTCCTACAATGAGCAGTTCTTC
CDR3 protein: CASSINLAGSSYNEQFF

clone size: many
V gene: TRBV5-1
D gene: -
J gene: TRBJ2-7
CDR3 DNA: TGCGCCAGCAGCTTGGAGGTATTAGCGTACGAGCAGTACTTC
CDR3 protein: CASSLEVLAYEQYF

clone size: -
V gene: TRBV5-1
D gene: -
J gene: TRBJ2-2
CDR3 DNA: TGCGCCAGCAGCTCGAATCCGGGACACAACACCGGGGAGCTGTTTTTT
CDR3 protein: CASSSNPGHNTGELFF

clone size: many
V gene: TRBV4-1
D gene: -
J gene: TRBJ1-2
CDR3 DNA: TGCGCCAGCGCTAGGGGAGTCTCCTATGGCTACACCTTC
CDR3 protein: CASARGVSYGYTF